These 17 T cell receptor beta chains came from one sample sequenced in a study of blood T cell repertoires in COVID-19. Sequencing used immunoSEQ multiplex PCR; TCRdb keeps in-frame clones, though not all of them. The data show roughly 190,000 clones, about 80% seen once. The sequenced sample consisted of peripheral blood. These receptors were obtained from a man aged 25 to 45 with active or convalescent COVID-19.

The gene calls are TRBV28 and TRBJ2-3; 9 nucleotides match TRBD2. V dropped 0 bases and J dropped 0; count of bases not matched to a gene: 7. CDR3 size: 18 residues. Germline V gene sequence: CDR1 MDHEN, CDR2 SYDVKM. This CDR3 is CASSLWAGGSSSTDTQYF. The CDR3 coding sequence is TGTGCCAGCAGTTTATGGGCGGGGGGGTCATCTAGCACAGATACGCAGTATTTT.

The V and J genes are TRBV7-2 and TRBJ2-3; the D is unclear. The CDR3 is made up of 13 amino acids. Germline loops: CDR1 SGHTA, CDR2 FQGNSA. V was trimmed by 4 bases and J by 5 bases, leaving 10 bases between them. For the CDR3, the DNA is TGTGCCAGCAGCTCCCCTCCGAGAGATACGCAGTATTTT. This translates into CASSSPPRDTQYF.

V gene TRBV5-4 combines with J gene TRBJ1-3; tentative D call: TRBD1 (6 bases). This CDR3 has 16 amino acids. CDR1 and CDR2 from the germline V gene are SGHNT and YYREEE (reference sequence). Trimming cost V 4 bases and J 0 bases, with 14 bases left between them. In nucleotides, the CDR3 is TGTGCCAGCAGCGCCCAGACAGGCTCCTCTGGAAACACCATATATTTT. Translating gives CASSAQTGSSGNTIYF.

The chain has TRBV28 and TRBJ1-5; 7 bases line up with TRBD1. Trimming took 6 bases from V and 10 from J; bases not matched to a gene: 6. The germline V gene has CDR1 MDHEN and CDR2 SYDVKM. CDR3 size: 12 residues. This CDR3 reads CASSPRGGPQHF. DNA for the CDR3: TGTGCCAGCAGCCCCCGAGGGGGCCCCCAGCATTTT.

The chain combines TRBV5-1 with TRBJ1-4, with D possibly TRBD1 on 6 matching bases. Germline V gene data show CDR1 as SGHRS and CDR2 as YFSETQ. Trimming pared 2 bases from V and 6 bases from J, leaving 17 bases between. The CDR3 spans 16 residues. In DNA, the CDR3 is TGCGCCAGCAGCTTCTTTCCCGGGACATCAGATGAAAAACTGTTTTTT. Protein sequence: CASSFFPGTSDEKLFF. The full variable domain, completed using reference TRBV5-1 and TRBJ1-4, is KAGVTQTPRYLIKTRGQQVTLSCSPISGHRSVSWYQQTPGQGLQFLFEYFSETQRNKGNFPGRFSGRQFSNSRSEMNVSTLELGDSALYLCASSFFPGTSDEKLFFGSGTQLSVL.

CDR3 coding DNA: TGTGCCAGCAGCCGACAGGGAAAGAACACTGAAGCTTTCTTT. Translated, it gives CASSRQGKNTEAFF. The V gene is TRBV11-3, the J gene TRBJ1-1, with 7 bases lining up with TRBD1. After removal of 5 bases from V and 1 base from J, the junction contained 4 bases not matched to a gene. CDR1 is SGHNT, CDR2 YENEEA, per germline. The CDR3 consists of 14 residues.

The genes are TRBV3-1 (or the pseudogene TRBV3-2) and TRBJ1-1; D unclear. Germline CDR1 is LGHDT and CDR2 is YNNKEL (reference sequence). The CDR3 spans 12 residues. V lost 5 bases and J 2 bases, leaving 6 bases between the germline ends. The CDR3: CASSKLNTEAFF. The CDR3 region has the DNA TGTGCCAGCAGCAAGCTCAACACTGAAGCTTTCTTT.

This chain links TRBV11-3 with TRBJ1-6; D is possibly TRBD1 (6 bases). Looked up from germline, CDR1 is SGHNT and CDR2 is YENEEA. The CDR3 loop spans 15 amino acids. V dropped 3 bases and J dropped 4 bases, with 10 bases sitting between them. Here the CDR3 DNA reads TGTGCCAGCAGCTTCGCCAGGGGTTATAATTCACCCCTCCACTTT. It encodes CASSFARGYNSPLHF.

The chain couples TRBV5-1 to TRBJ1-1, with 7 bases aligning to TRBD1. Germline CDR1 reads SGHRS; CDR2 reads YFSETQ. The CDR3 runs 15 residues. V lost 0 bases, J lost 5 bases, and 7 bases stayed unmatched. This CDR3 reads CASSLGQGGWTEAFF. The CDR3 nucleotides are TGCGCCAGCAGCTTGGGACAAGGGGGCTGGACTGAAGCTTTCTTT.

The V call is TRBV15, the J call TRBJ1-4; D gene ambiguous. This CDR3 is 13 amino acids long. Trimming took 8 bases from V and 4 from J, leaving 11 bases between them. Germline V gene lookup returns CDR1 LNHNV and CDR2 YYDKDF (reference sequence). The DNA of the CDR3 is TGTGCCACCGCGCGGGCTTATAATGAAAAACTGTTTTTT. It encodes CATARAYNEKLFF.

The CDR3 reads CASSLLAGDGETQYF. In DNA, the CDR3 is TGCGCCAGCAGCCTACTAGCGGGAGATGGCGAGACCCAGTACTTC. The J gene is TRBJ2-5, the V gene TRBV4-3; 11 bases match TRBD2. The CDR3 is made up of 15 amino acids. V lost 4 bases, J lost 5 bases, and 6 bases stayed unmatched. Per the germline V gene, CDR1 is LGHNA and CDR2 is YSLEER.

This clone showed up just a few times. The chain is built from TRBV9 and TRBJ2-1; 12 nucleotides agree with TRBD2. This CDR3 spans 18 amino acids. V lost 4 bases, J lost 5 bases, and 13 bases stayed unmatched. Germline loops: CDR1 SGDLS, CDR2 YYNGEE. The CDR3 DNA follows: TGTGCCAGCAGCCCAGGAGGAGTGACTAGCGGGGGTAACAATGAGCAGTTCTTC. It yields the protein CASSPGGVTSGGNNEQFF.

The gene calls are TRBV9 and TRBJ2-3; 7 bases are a match to TRBD1. The CDR3 spans 15 residues. Germline V gene lookup returns CDR1 SGDLS and CDR2 YYNGEE. The V and J ends lost 1 base and 0 bases, in that order; junction bases with no gene match: 2. CDR3 in DNA: TGTGCCAGCAGCGTAAGGGGGCAAAGCACAGATACGCAGTATTTT. This encodes CASSVRGQSTDTQYF.

The chain has TRBV29-1 and TRBJ2-7; a possible D gene is TRBD1 (6 bases). CDR1 is SQVTM, CDR2 ANQGSEA, per germline. V shed 5 bases and J shed 3 bases, with 14 bases lying between them. This CDR3 is built from 13 residues. CDR3 nucleotide sequence: TGCAGCGTTCGGGACACATTTTTCTACGAGCAGTACTTC. This encodes CSVRDTFFYEQYF.

V and J are TRBV27 and TRBJ1-1; D may be TRBD1 (5 bases). Looked up from germline, CDR1 is MNHEY and CDR2 is SMNVEV (reference sequence). This CDR3 has 14 residues. The V end lost 5 bases, the J end lost 0 bases, and 10 bases lay between the germline ends. In nucleotides, the CDR3 is TGTGCCAGCAGTCCCCTGACAGTGAACACTGAAGCTTTCTTT. Translated, it gives CASSPLTVNTEAFF.

The chain carries TRBV19 and TRBJ1-1; D gene uncertain. Germline V gene data show CDR1 as LNHDA and CDR2 as SQIVND (reference sequence). The ends were cut back, 10 bases at V and 3 bases at J, with 12 bases in the middle. The CDR3 contains 12 residues. The CDR3 region has the DNA TGTGCCACAGGTCGGGGTTACACTGAAGCTTTCTTT. This codes for CATGRGYTEAFF.

This chain uses TRBV5-1 with TRBJ2-1, with D perhaps matching TRBD2 (6 bases). Trimming took 3 bases from V and 3 from J, leaving 10 bases between them. Germline lookup yields CDR1 SGHRS and CDR2 YFSETQ. CDR3 size: 14 residues. CDR3 sequence: CASSWAGLYNEQFF. The CDR3 DNA reads as TGCGCCAGCAGCTGGGCGGGGCTCTACAATGAGCAGTTCTTC.